One and the same sample provided the 31 T cell receptor beta chains below, sequenced in a study of shared clonotypes between healthy human individuals. Profiling relied on immunoSEQ multiplex PCR, and the TCRdb table lists in-frame clones only, not all of them. The data show around 2.1 million clones, approximately 94% seen once. CD45RO-negative cells were positively selected for CCR7, leaving out terminally differentiated effector memory CD45RA+ cells. Sequenced material: naive CD8+ T cells from PBMCs. The receptors derive from a man aged 18 to 30 in good health. Some clones in this sample may be carry-over from other donors' samples.

The chain links TRBV7-9 to TRBJ1-4, with no clear D. The CDR3 sequence is 16 residues long. Trimming left V 5 bases short and J 2 bases short, with 15 bases between. Germline lookup yields CDR1 SEHNR and CDR2 FQNEAQ (reference sequence). The CDR3 sequence is CASSLKTLGTNEKLFF. The CDR3, as DNA: TGTGCCAGCAGCCTCAAAACTCTGGGGACTAATGAAAAACTGTTTTTT. The full variable domain, completed using reference TRBV7-9 and TRBJ1-4, is DTGVSQNPRHKITKRGQNVTFRCDPISEHNRLYWYRQTLGQGPEFLTYFQNEAQLEKSRLLSDRFSAERPKGSFSTLEIQRTEQGDSAMYLCASSLKTLGTNEKLFFGSGTQLSVL.

As to this clone: This sample also contains other DNA sequences that code for the same CDR3. The chain is built from TRBV19 and TRBJ1-1; a possible D gene is TRBD1 (6 bases). CDR1 is LNHDA and CDR2 is SQIVND in the germline V gene (reference sequence). Deletions cut 3 bases from V and 2 bases from J, with 10 bases between. The CDR3 has 14 amino acids. The CDR3 loop is CASSIGGGNTEAFF. CDR3 coding DNA: TGTGCCAGTAGTATTGGGGGCGGAAACACTGAAGCTTTCTTT.

The chain recombines TRBV5-8 with TRBJ2-7, with D tentatively TRBD1 (6 bases). CDR1 and CDR2 (germline): SGHTS, YDEGEE. V was pared by 4 bases and J by 1 base, with 15 bases between. The CDR3 is 15 residues long. The CDR3 spells CASSPRQDRSYEQYF. Here the CDR3 DNA reads TGTGCCAGCAGCCCGAGACAGGACAGATCCTACGAGCAGTACTTC.

The chain recombines TRBV5-5 with TRBJ1-1, with D hard to call. The CDR3 extends over 13 amino acids. Germline values: CDR1 SGHKS, CDR2 YYEKEE (reference sequence). The V end lost 2 bases, the J end lost 7 bases, and 12 bases lay between the germline ends. The CDR3 DNA reads as TGTGCCAGCAGCTTTCGGCCGCCTAATGAAGCTTTCTTT. This codes for CASSFRPPNEAFF.

This sequence joins TRBV6-5 and TRBJ2-7, with D tentatively TRBD1 (6 bases). Trimming removed 10 bases at V and 0 bases at J, with 10 bases between. The CDR3 is 12 residues long. CDR1 MNHEY and CDR2 SVGAGI come from the germline V gene. CDR3 loop: CATTGSSYEQYF. The CDR3 nucleotides are TGTGCCACCACAGGGAGCTCCTACGAGCAGTACTTC.

The J gene is TRBJ2-1, the V gene TRBV19, with D possibly matching TRBD2 (8 bases). CDR3 length: 19 amino acids. Germline CDR1 and CDR2: LNHDA and SQIVND (reference sequence). The V and J ends lost 6 bases and 5 bases respectively, with 29 bases between them. The CDR3 spells CASSTDREGWTSHHNEQFF. The CDR3 DNA sequence: TGTGCCAGTAGCACCGACAGGGAGGGCTGGACTAGCCATCACAATGAGCAGTTCTTC. The full variable domain, completed using reference TRBV19 and TRBJ2-1, is DGGITQSPKYLFRKEGQNVTLSCEQNLNHDAMYWYRQDPGQGLRLIYYSQIVNDFQKGDIAEGYSVSREKKESFPLTVTSAQKNPTAFYLCASSTDREGWTSHHNEQFFGPGTRLTVL.

This rearrangement joins TRBV28 to TRBJ2-7, with 7 bases lining up with TRBD1. Germline values: CDR1 MDHEN, CDR2 SYDVKM. There are 16 residues in the CDR3. J gave up 0 bases and V 5 bases, and 10 bases lay outside the gene matches. Here the CDR3 reads CASSRYRGQSSYEQYF. CDR3 sequence (DNA): TGTGCCAGCAGTCGTTACAGGGGACAGAGCTCCTACGAGCAGTACTTC.

The gene calls are TRBV7-8 and TRBJ2-5, with 7 bases fitting TRBD2. The CDR3 is made up of 15 amino acids. The V and J ends lost 1 base and 6 bases, in that order; junction bases with no gene match: 8. Germline values: CDR1 SGHVS, CDR2 FQNEAQ. For the CDR3, the DNA is TGTGCCAGCAGCTTAGTGGCGGGAGCCTGGAAGACCCAGTACTTC. This encodes CASSLVAGAWKTQYF.

This clone was detected only once. The rearrangement joins TRBV28 to TRBJ2-2; TRBD2 aligns across 16 bases. The CDR3 is made up of 18 amino acids. The germline V gene encodes CDR1 MDHEN and CDR2 SYDVKM. Trimming took 5 bases from V and 7 from J; bases not matched to a gene: 10. CDR3 sequence: CASSPAGTSGRGGGELFF. The CDR3 bases are TGTGCCAGCAGTCCAGCCGGGACTAGCGGGAGGGGAGGCGGGGAGCTGTTTTTT.

The gene calls are TRBV28 and TRBJ2-7, with TRBD2 identical over 8 bases. The CDR3 extends over 15 amino acids. Germline V gene data show CDR1 as MDHEN and CDR2 as SYDVKM. With V trimmed by 6 bases and J by 2 bases, 9 bases remained unmatched. CDR3 coding DNA: TGTGCCAGCAGGCCCGTCGGGCGGGGGGCCTACGAGCAGTACTTC. Its protein is CASRPVGRGAYEQYF.

In regard to this clone: The same CDR3 can be traced to other DNA sequences in this sample. The gene calls are TRBV4-3 and TRBJ2-1; 7 nucleotides match TRBD2. J lost 6 bases, V lost 1 base, and 3 bases had no gene match. CDR3 length: 14 amino acids. CDR1 and CDR2 from the germline V gene are LGHNA and YSLEER. The CDR3 region has the DNA TGCGCCAGCAGCCAAGGACTAGCATCCAATGAGCAGTTCTTC. It translates to CASSQGLASNEQFF.

The J gene is TRBJ2-3, the V gene TRBV27, with 7 nucleotides matching TRBD2. V was pared by 10 bases and J by 3 bases, with 4 bases of the junction left unmatched. There are 12 residues in the CDR3. CDR1 is MNHEY and CDR2 is SMNVEV in the germline V gene (reference sequence). The CDR3 protein is CATTGGTDTQYF. The CDR3 coding sequence is TGTGCCACTACCGGGGGGACAGATACGCAGTATTTT.

This clone was seen a single time. The chain is built from TRBV4-3 and TRBJ1-1; D remains ambiguous. Deletions cut 8 bases from V and 2 bases from J, with 15 bases between. CDR3 length: 14 amino acids. Germline CDR1 is LGHNA and CDR2 is YSLEER. CDR3 DNA sequence: TGCGCCAGCCCAGGAGCGGGAGGAAACACTGAAGCTTTCTTT. Its translation: CASPGAGGNTEAFF.

The V call is TRBV5-1, the J call TRBJ2-7; the D is unclear. The V gene's germline CDR1 is SGHRS and CDR2 YFSETQ. The CDR3 runs 11 residues. V was trimmed by 0 bases and J by 5 bases, leaving 3 bases between them. The CDR3 sequence: CASSLEHEQYF. The CDR3 DNA sequence: TGCGCCAGCAGCTTGGAGCACGAGCAGTACTTC. Together with reference TRBV5-1 and TRBJ2-7, the CDR3 gives the full variable domain: KAGVTQTPRYLIKTRGQQVTLSCSPISGHRSVSWYQQTPGQGLQFLFEYFSETQRNKGNFPGRFSGRQFSNSRSEMNVSTLELGDSALYLCASSLEHEQYFGPGTRLTVT.

Details on this clone: Other nucleotide sequences in the sample specify the same CDR3. This chain uses TRBV6-5 with TRBJ2-5; D gene uncertain. Germline CDR1 is MNHEY and CDR2 is SVGAGI. V lost 0 bases, J lost 5 bases, and 7 bases lay in between. The CDR3 extends over 13 amino acids. CDR3 coding DNA: TGTGCCAGCAGTTACTCGATTCTGGAGACCCAGTACTTC. Its translation: CASSYSILETQYF.

V is TRBV7-6 and J is TRBJ2-7; 7 nucleotides match TRBD2. Germline-derived CDR1 and CDR2 are SGHVS and FNYEAQ. This CDR3 region has 13 residues. The J segment lost 5 bases and the V segment lost 5 bases, leaving 6 bases of the junction unmatched. The CDR3 loop reads CASSIGRGDEQYF. CDR3 coding DNA: TGTGCCAGCAGCATAGGTCGGGGGGACGAGCAGTACTTC. Full variable domain (missing parts from reference TRBV7-6 and TRBJ2-7): GAGVSQSPRYKVTKRGQDVALRCDPISGHVSLYWYRQALGQGPEFLTYFNYEAQQDKSGLPNDRFSAERPEGSISTLTIQRTEQRDSAMYRCASSIGRGDEQYFGPGTRLTVT.

V and J are TRBV14 and TRBJ2-7; D is uncertain. V was shortened by 4 bases and J by 3 bases, with 10 bases between the two germline ends. Germline CDR1 is SGHDN and CDR2 is FVKESK. The CDR3 extends over 13 amino acids. CDR3 amino acids: CASSPLGGYEQYF. CDR3 nucleotides: TGTGCCAGCAGCCCCCTCGGTGGCTACGAGCAGTACTTC.

To note about this clone: Other DNA variants within this sample encode the same CDR3. V usage is TRBV7-3 and J usage is TRBJ2-7, with D possibly TRBD1 on 5 matching bases. CDR1 and CDR2 from the germline V gene are SGHTA and FQGTGA. Trimming removed 3 bases from V and 0 bases from J, with 6 bases in between. The CDR3 is made up of 13 amino acids. The CDR3: CASSFDSSYEQYF. CDR3 bases: TGTGCCAGCAGCTTCGACAGCTCCTACGAGCAGTACTTC.

This clone was seen a handful of times. The chain employs TRBV5-4 and TRBJ2-1, with D possibly matching TRBD1 (6 bases). The CDR3 is 16 residues long. Germline V gene lookup returns CDR1 SGHNT and CDR2 YYREEE (reference sequence). The V and J ends lost 3 bases and 1 base respectively, with 14 bases between them. The CDR3 sequence: CASSSTQGKSYNEQFF. CDR3 sequence (DNA): TGTGCCAGCAGCTCTACTCAGGGGAAGTCCTACAATGAGCAGTTCTTC.

J is TRBJ2-5 and V is TRBV19; D tentatively fits TRBD1 or TRBD2 (6 bases each). The CDR3 extends over 15 amino acids. CDR1 and CDR2 (germline): LNHDA, SQIVND (reference sequence). Between the trimmed V and J ends, which lost 4 bases and 2 bases, there was a span of 14 bases. CDR3 bases: TGTGCCAGTAGTACGGGGGCGCGGAGACAAGAGACCCAGTACTTC. This codes for CASSTGARRQETQYF.

The gene calls are TRBV9 and TRBJ2-6, with D possibly being TRBD1 or TRBD2 (5 bases each). The V gene's germline CDR1 is SGDLS and CDR2 YYNGEE. The CDR3 spans 17 residues. Trimming stripped 2 bases from V and 3 bases from J, with 15 bases between. The DNA of the CDR3 is TGTGCCAGCAGCGTCTCCGGGGCCAGGGTTGGGGCCAACGTCCTGACTTTC. Its translation is CASSVSGARVGANVLTF.

Concerning this clone: This sample also contains other DNA sequences that code for the same CDR3. This sequence joins TRBV7-9 and TRBJ2-7; D not certain. Between the trimmed V and J ends, which lost 5 bases and 4 bases, there was a span of 9 bases. There are 12 residues in the CDR3. Germline CDR1 is SEHNR and CDR2 is FQNEAQ (reference sequence). In DNA form, the CDR3 reads TGTGCCAGCAGCCCAGACCTATACGAGCAGTACTTC. Residues: CASSPDLYEQYF.

The chain couples TRBV28 to TRBJ1-3; 7 bases agree with TRBD1. The length of the CDR3 is 16 residues. Germline trimming cut 5 bases from V and 1 base from J; bases unmatched to any gene: 8. CDR1 is MDHEN and CDR2 is SYDVKM in the germline V gene. The CDR3: CASSTPKGASGNTIYF. The CDR3 DNA sequence: TGTGCCAGCAGTACCCCGAAGGGGGCTTCTGGAAACACCATATATTTT.

V usage is TRBV9 and J usage is TRBJ2-5; weak D call: TRBD1 (6 bases). Deletions cut 1 base from V and 4 bases from J, with 14 bases between. Germline-derived CDR1 and CDR2 are SGDLS and YYNGEE. This CDR3 has 15 residues. CDR3 in amino acids: CASSVTGHGPETQYF. In DNA form, the CDR3 reads TGTGCCAGCAGCGTAACGGGACACGGACCAGAGACCCAGTACTTC.

The V and J genes are TRBV6-6 and TRBJ2-7, with D perhaps TRBD2 (5 bases). The CDR3 extends over 13 amino acids. Germline CDR1 and CDR2: MNHNY and SVGAGI (reference sequence). The V gene lost 7 bases and the J gene lost 2 bases, with 12 bases spanning the gap. In DNA, the CDR3 is TGTGCCAGCAACGGACTGCTAGCCTACGAGCAGTACTTC. It codes for CASNGLLAYEQYF.

The rearrangement links TRBV10-3 to TRBJ1-5; D gene ambiguous. Looked up from germline, CDR1 is ENHRY and CDR2 is SYGVKD. The CDR3 is made up of 15 amino acids. Trimming removed 2 bases at V and 1 base at J, with 9 bases between. This CDR3 is CAISEDFLSNQPQHF. CDR3 DNA sequence: TGTGCCATCAGTGAGGACTTTCTAAGCAATCAGCCCCAGCATTTT.

This clone occurred once. This rearrangement joins TRBV7-2 to TRBJ2-5; tentatively, D is TRBD2 (6 bases). Germline V lookup: CDR1 SGHTA, CDR2 FQGNSA. Trimming removed 5 bases at V and 4 bases at J, with 17 bases between. The CDR3 has 15 amino acids. In DNA form, the CDR3 reads TGTGCCAGCAGCCCATCGGCGGGAAGAGGAGAGACCCAGTACTTC. Encoded protein: CASSPSAGRGETQYF.

This chain joins TRBV7-9 and TRBJ2-2, with TRBD1 matching 12 bases. Germline-derived CDR1 and CDR2 are SEHNR and FQNEAQ (reference sequence). The length of the CDR3 is 16 residues. V lost 4 bases, J lost 8 bases, and 8 bases stayed unmatched. The CDR3 DNA sequence: TGTGCCAGCAGCTCACCGGGACAGGGGGCCGGTGGGGAGCTGTTTTTT. Amino acids: CASSSPGQGAGGELFF.

The J gene is TRBJ2-1, the V gene TRBV28; D may be TRBD2 (6 bases). V was cut by 3 bases and J by 0 bases, with 18 bases left in between. The CDR3 is 18 amino acids. From germline, CDR1 is MDHEN and CDR2 SYDVKM. In nucleotides, the CDR3 is TGTGCCAGCAGTTTCGTGTTTGGCGGGGCAAGCTCCTACAATGAGCAGTTCTTC. Translation: CASSFVFGGASSYNEQFF.

The chain recombines TRBV29-1 with TRBJ2-2; 8 positions match TRBD2. Unmatched junction bases numbered 10, after V lost 4 bases and J lost 6 bases. The CDR3 totals 15 residues. Germline V gene sequence: CDR1 SQVTM, CDR2 ANQGSEA. In DNA form, the CDR3 reads TGCAGCGTTGGGTCGGGGACTAGGTTCGCCGGGGAGCTGTTTTTT. This codes for CSVGSGTRFAGELFF.

The gene calls are TRBV7-9 and TRBJ2-7, with 8 positions matching TRBD1. The J segment lost 6 bases and the V segment lost 5 bases, leaving 6 bases of the junction unmatched. The CDR3 is 13 residues long. The germline CDR1 and CDR2 sequences are SEHNR and FQNEAQ (reference sequence). CDR3 bases: TGTGCCAGCAGCCCCCAGGACAGGGTCGAGCAGTACTTC. It translates to CASSPQDRVEQYF. The full variable domain, in which reference TRBV7-9 and TRBJ2-7 provide the parts outside the CDR3, is DTGVSQNPRHKITKRGQNVTFRCDPISEHNRLYWYRQTLGQGPEFLTYFQNEAQLEKSRLLSDRFSAERPKGSFSTLEIQRTEQGDSAMYLCASSPQDRVEQYFGPGTRLTVT.